This passage covers 14 T cell receptor beta chains from one sample sequenced in a study of T cells in Graves' hyperthyroidism and ophthalmopathy. Authors of the study amplified TCR beta CDR3 regions from RNA transcripts. HTBI primers were used for first-round RT-PCR of the TCR CDR3. TCRdb ran MiXCR on the multiplex PCR reads and lists one entry per CDR3 protein. The sample contains under 400,000 distinct CDR3 sequences, about 21% of which appear only once. Sequenced input: blood. All receptors derive from a woman aged 45-60 years with Graves' hyperthyroidism.

At least ten counts were recorded for this clonotype. J is TRBJ1-2 and V is TRBV2, with 7 bases identical to TRBD1. V shed 1 base, J shed 8 bases, and the junction held 7 bases outside the gene matches. The CDR3 has 14 amino acids. Germline V CDR1 and CDR2: SNHLY, FYNNEI. The CDR3 nucleotides read TGTGCCAGCAGTGAAGTCACAGGGGTGGGGGGCTACACCTTC. As protein: CASSEVTGVGGYTF.

This clonotype appeared a few times. The V call is TRBV28, the J call TRBJ1-1; weak D call: TRBD1 (6 bases). This CDR3 spans 15 amino acids. CDR1 MDHEN and CDR2 SYDVKM come from the germline V gene. V gave up 6 bases and J gave up 11 bases, with 25 bases separating them. The CDR3 loop reads CASSHGTQRKTAAFF. CDR3 DNA sequence: TGTGCCAGCAGCCACGGGACACAAAGAAAGACGGCGGCTTTCTTT.

This clonotype was counted many times. J is TRBJ2-5 and V is TRBV12-3 or TRBV12-4; D is unclear. The CDR3 is 14 amino acids. The ends were cut back, 1 base at V and 5 bases at J, with 11 bases in the middle. The CDR3: CASSLGTRTETQYF. Written as DNA, the CDR3 is TGTGCCAGCAGTTTAGGGACCCGGACGGAGACCCAGTACTTC.

The chain carries TRBV11-1 and TRBJ2-4; D uncertain. The ends were cut back, 2 bases at V and 1 base at J, with 3 bases in the middle. CDR1 is SGHAT, CDR2 FQDESV, per germline (reference sequence). The CDR3 is made up of 13 amino acids. The CDR3 nucleotides are TGTGCCAGCAGCTTATACGCCAAAAACATTCAGTACTTC. This codes for CASSLYAKNIQYF. Supplemented by reference TRBV11-1 and TRBJ2-4, the full variable domain reads EAEVAQSPRYKITEKSQAVAFWCDPISGHATLYWYRQILGQGPELLVQFQDESVVDDSQLPKDRFSAERLKGVDSTLKIQPAELGDSAMYLCASSLYAKNIQYFGAGTRLSVL.

The genes are TRBV15 and TRBJ2-5, with D perhaps assigned TRBD1 or TRBD2 (5 bases each). The germline V gene has CDR1 LNHNV and CDR2 YYDKDF (reference sequence). V was trimmed by 1 base and J by 3 bases, leaving 18 bases between them. The CDR3 runs to 17 residues. CDR3 bases: TGTGCCACCAGCAGAGTGGGGTCAGGGACCGTGAAAGAGACCCAGTACTTC. It translates to CATSRVGSGTVKETQYF.

This clonotype has a count of ten or more. J is TRBJ2-7 and V is TRBV20-1, with unresolved D. Germline CDR1 and CDR2: DFQATT and SNEGSKA (reference sequence). Trimming removed 5 bases from V and 2 bases from J, with 7 bases in between. The length of the CDR3 is 11 residues. CDR3 bases: TGCAGTGCTCCGAAGGCCTACGAGCAGTACTTC. Protein sequence: CSAPKAYEQYF.

This clonotype occurred many times. This chain uses TRBV7-9 with TRBJ1-2; 8 nucleotides match TRBD1. The ends lost 1 base at V and 8 bases at J; junction bases unmatched: 3. Looked up from germline, CDR1 is SEHNR and CDR2 is FQNEAQ (reference sequence). The CDR3 contains 13 residues. The CDR3 protein is CASSLGGQGGYTF. DNA for the CDR3: TGTGCCAGCAGCTTAGGTGGACAGGGCGGCTACACCTTC. The whole variable domain, filled in from reference TRBV7-9 and TRBJ1-2, reads DTGVSQNPRHKITKRGQNVTFRCDPISEHNRLYWYRQTLGQGPEFLTYFQNEAQLEKSRLLSDRFSAERPKGSFSTLEIQRTEQGDSAMYLCASSLGGQGGYTFGSGTRLTVV.

This clonotype has a handful of counts. This could be a read error, since a much larger clone is one nucleotide away. The V gene is TRBV9, the J gene TRBJ2-7, with 9 nucleotides matching TRBD1. Trimming cost V 3 bases and J 3 bases; bases outside gene matches: 4. CDR1 and CDR2 from the germline V gene are SGDLS and YYNGEE. The length of the CDR3 is 14 residues. The CDR3 region is CASSAGTGNYEQYF. The DNA of the CDR3 is TGTGCCAGCAGCGCCGGGACAGGGAACTACGAGCAGTACTTC.

This clonotype appeared many times. The chain links TRBV7-9 to TRBJ2-7; TRBD1 matches 11 bases. Germline V gives CDR1 SEHNR, CDR2 FQNEAQ (reference sequence). The CDR3 sequence is 16 residues long. V shed 5 bases and J 6 bases; nucleotides not matched to a gene: 12. CDR3 protein: CASSPLAWTGGGEQYF. The CDR3 bases are TGTGCCAGCAGCCCCTTGGCTTGGACAGGGGGCGGCGAGCAGTACTTC. Full variable domain (outside the CDR3, taken from reference TRBV7-9 and TRBJ2-7): DTGVSQNPRHKITKRGQNVTFRCDPISEHNRLYWYRQTLGQGPEFLTYFQNEAQLEKSRLLSDRFSAERPKGSFSTLEIQRTEQGDSAMYLCASSPLAWTGGGEQYFGPGTRLTVT.

V gene TRBV29-1 combines with J gene TRBJ1-2; D call uncertain. The germline V gene encodes CDR1 SQVTM and CDR2 ANQGSEA. The CDR3 totals 11 residues. The V gene lost 5 bases and the J gene lost 2 bases, with 6 bases spanning the gap. CDR3 sequence: CSVPENYGYTF. Here the CDR3 DNA reads TGCAGCGTTCCGGAAAACTATGGCTACACCTTC.

In its sample, this clonotype was seen many times. The gene calls are TRBV2 and TRBJ2-4; D remains unclear. Trimming left V 4 bases short and J 3 bases short, with 10 bases between. The length of the CDR3 is 14 residues. The germline CDR1 and CDR2 sequences are SNHLY and FYNNEI. CDR3 in amino acids: CASSAATIKNIQYF. The CDR3 nucleotides read TGTGCCAGCAGTGCTGCAACCATCAAAAACATTCAGTACTTC.

This clonotype was observed at least ten times. This sequence joins TRBV4-1 and TRBJ2-3; no firm D call. The CDR3 totals 14 residues. Germline V lookup: CDR1 MGHRA, CDR2 YSYEKL. V lost 5 bases to trimming and J lost 1 base, with 10 bases between them. CDR3 bases: TGCGCCAGCAGCATAGGGTGGGGCACAGATACGCAGTATTTT. It specifies CASSIGWGTDTQYF.

This clonotype was seen repeatedly, ten times or more. J is TRBJ2-2 and V is TRBV7-8; no clear D gene. V lost 0 bases, J lost 4 bases, and 6 bases lay in between. The CDR3 is 14 residues long. Germline V gives CDR1 SGHVS, CDR2 FQNEAQ. In DNA, the CDR3 is TGTGCCAGCAGCTTAGCGGGTGTCACCGGGGAGCTGTTTTTT. It encodes CASSLAGVTGELFF.

This clonotype was counted between two and nine times. The chain has TRBV13 and TRBJ1-3, with unresolved D. V was shortened by 2 bases and J by 4 bases, with 6 bases between the two germline ends. The length of the CDR3 is 13 residues. Looked up from germline, CDR1 is PRHDT and CDR2 is FYEKMQ (reference sequence). CDR3 nucleotides: TGTGCCAGCAGCTTATTGGTAGGAAACACCATATATTTT. This codes for CASSLLVGNTIYF.